One T cell receptor beta chain is described in this entry. These data come from a study of OX40 agonist ivuxolimab in advanced cancers. Profiled with immunoSEQ multiplex PCR; TCRdb holds only in-frame clones, not every one. Of over 70,000 clones listed, approximately 87% are singletons. V lost 6 bases to trimming and J lost 4 bases; unmatched junction nucleotides: 7. The CDR3 consists of 14 residues. From germline, CDR1 is SNHLY and CDR2 FYNNEI. The source material was CD4+ or CD8+ T cells sorted from blood, sampled in a trial of the OX40 agonist ivuxolimab. V and J are TRBV2 and TRBJ1-2, with 8 bases fitting TRBD1. This receptor was taken from an adult with an advanced solid tumor such as melanoma, head and neck, liver or kidney cancer. The CDR3 DNA follows: TGTGCCAGCAGCTCCCGACAGGGGTCCTATGGCTACACCTTC. Protein: CASSSRQGSYGYTF.